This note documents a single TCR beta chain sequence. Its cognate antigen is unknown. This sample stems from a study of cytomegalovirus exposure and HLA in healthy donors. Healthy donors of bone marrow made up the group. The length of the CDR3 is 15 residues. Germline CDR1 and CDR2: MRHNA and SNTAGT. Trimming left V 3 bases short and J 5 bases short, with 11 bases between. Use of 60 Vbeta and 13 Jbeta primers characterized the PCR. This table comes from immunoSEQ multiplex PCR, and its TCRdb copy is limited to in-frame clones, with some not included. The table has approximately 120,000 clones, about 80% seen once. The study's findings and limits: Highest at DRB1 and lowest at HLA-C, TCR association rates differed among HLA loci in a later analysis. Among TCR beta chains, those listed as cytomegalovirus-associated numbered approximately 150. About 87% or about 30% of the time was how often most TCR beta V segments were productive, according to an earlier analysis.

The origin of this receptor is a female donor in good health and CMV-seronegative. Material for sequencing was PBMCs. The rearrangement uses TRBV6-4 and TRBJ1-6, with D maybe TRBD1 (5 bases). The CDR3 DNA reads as TGTGCCAGCAGTGAGGCACGGGGGAATAATTCACCCCTCCACTTT. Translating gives CASSEARGNNSPLHF.